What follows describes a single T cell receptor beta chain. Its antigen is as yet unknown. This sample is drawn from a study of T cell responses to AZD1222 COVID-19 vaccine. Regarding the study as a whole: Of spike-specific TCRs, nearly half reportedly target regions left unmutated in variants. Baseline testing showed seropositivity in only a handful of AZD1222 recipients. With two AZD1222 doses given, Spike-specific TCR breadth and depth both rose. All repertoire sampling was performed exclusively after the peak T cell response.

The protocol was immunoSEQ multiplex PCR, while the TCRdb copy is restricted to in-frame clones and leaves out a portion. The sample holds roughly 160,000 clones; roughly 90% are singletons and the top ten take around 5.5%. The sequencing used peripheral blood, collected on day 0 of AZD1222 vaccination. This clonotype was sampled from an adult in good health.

The CDR3 protein is CASSQQGAYQPQHF. CDR3 bases: TGTGCCAGCAGTCAACAGGGGGCGTATCAGCCCCAGCATTTT. The chain joins TRBV27 to TRBJ1-5; TRBD1 matches 9 bases. The V segment lost 5 bases and the J segment 5 bases; nucleotides outside the gene matches: 4. The CDR3 runs to 14 residues. Germline lookup yields CDR1 MNHEY and CDR2 SMNVEV (reference sequence).